This T cell receptor (beta chain) stems from a study of response to subunit inactivated influenza vaccine. Study-wide points: The authors put forward the suggestion that each seasonal influenza vaccination may bring in only a limited number of new T cells.

This clonotype was counted many times. Antigen unknown. TCRdb re-analysed the RT-PCR reads in MiXCR, keeping a single row per CDR3 protein. Counted here are about half a million distinct CDR3 sequences, 6% to 9% occurring once; the ten biggest clones make up 10% to 15%. The CDR3 extends over 16 amino acids. Per germline, CDR1 SEHNR and CDR2 FQNEAQ (reference sequence). Trimming cost V 5 bases and J 8 bases, with 23 bases left between them. The rearrangement links TRBV7-9 to TRBJ2-3, with D possibly TRBD2 on 5 matching bases. The TCR comes from a man in his fifties or sixties who received an inactivated influenza vaccine. The specimen comprised PBMCs from blood, sampled around 2 years after vaccination. The CDR3 region has the DNA TGTGCCAGCAGCCCCCCCGGCGGACGAATTCGGGGTACGCAGTATTTT. Translation: CASSPPGGRIRGTQYF.